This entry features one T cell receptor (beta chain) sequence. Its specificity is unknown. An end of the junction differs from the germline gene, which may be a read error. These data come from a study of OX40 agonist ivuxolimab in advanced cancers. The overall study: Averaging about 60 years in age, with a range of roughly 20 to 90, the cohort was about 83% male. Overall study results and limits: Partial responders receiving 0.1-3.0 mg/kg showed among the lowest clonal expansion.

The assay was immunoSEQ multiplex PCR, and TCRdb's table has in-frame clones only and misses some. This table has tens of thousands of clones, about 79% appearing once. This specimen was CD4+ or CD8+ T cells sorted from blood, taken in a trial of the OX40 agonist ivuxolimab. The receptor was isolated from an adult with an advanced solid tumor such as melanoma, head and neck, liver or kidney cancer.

The CDR3 DNA is TGTGCCAGCATTGAAGGACCCGACACCGGGGAGCTGTTTTTT. It translates to CASIEGPDTGELFF. V and J are TRBV6-1 and TRBJ2-2; no reliable D call. Germline CDR1 reads MNHNS; CDR2 reads SASEGT. The CDR3 contains 14 residues.